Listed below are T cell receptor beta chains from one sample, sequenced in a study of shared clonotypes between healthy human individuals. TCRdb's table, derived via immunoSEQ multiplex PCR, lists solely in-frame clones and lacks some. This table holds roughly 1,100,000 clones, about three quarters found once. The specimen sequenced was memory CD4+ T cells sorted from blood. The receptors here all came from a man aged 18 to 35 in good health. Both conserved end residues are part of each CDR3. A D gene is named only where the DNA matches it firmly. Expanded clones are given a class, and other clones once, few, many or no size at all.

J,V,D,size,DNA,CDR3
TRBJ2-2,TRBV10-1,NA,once,TGCGCCAGCAGTGATTGGGCAGGAAGGGGCACCGGGGAGCTGTTTTTT,CASSDWAGRGTGELFF
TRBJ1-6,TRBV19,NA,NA,TGTGCCAGTACGACAGGAAACTCCTATAATTCACCCCTCCACTTT,CASTTGNSYNSPLHF
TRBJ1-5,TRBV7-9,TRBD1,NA,TGTGCCAGCAGCTGGTGGACAGGCAGCAATCAGCCCCAGCATTTT,CASSWWTGSNQPQHF
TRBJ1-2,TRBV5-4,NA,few,TGTGCCAGCAGCCCAGACGGATTCTATGGCTACACCTTC,CASSPDGFYGYTF
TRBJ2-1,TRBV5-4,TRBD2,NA,TGTGCCAGCAGCTCCGGGGGGACGGTGTACAATGAGCAGTTCTTC,CASSSGGTVYNEQFF
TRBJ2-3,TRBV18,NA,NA,TGTGCCAGCTCCCCCGAAGGCGATACGCAGTATTTT,CASSPEGDTQYF
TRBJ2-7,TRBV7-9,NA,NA,TGTGCCAGCAGCTTAGGTTCGGTTTACGAGCAGTACTTC,CASSLGSVYEQYF
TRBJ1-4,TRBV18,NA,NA,TGTGCCAGCTCACCCAGTCAGGGGACTAATGAAAAACTGTTTTTT,CASSPSQGTNEKLFF
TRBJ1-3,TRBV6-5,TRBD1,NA,TGTGCCAGCCGGCGGTTTCGGGACAGTGGAAACACCATATATTTT,CASRRFRDSGNTIYF
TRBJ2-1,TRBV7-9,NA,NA,TGTGCCAGCAGCTTAAGTGGGGGCGAGCAGTTCTTC,CASSLSGGEQFF
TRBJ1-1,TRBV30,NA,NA,TGTGCCTGGAGTATCGGCAGAGCGAACACTGAAGCTTTCTTT,CAWSIGRANTEAFF
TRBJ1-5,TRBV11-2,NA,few,TGTGCCAGCAGCTTAGGACAGTATAATCAGCCCCAGCATTTT,CASSLGQYNQPQHF
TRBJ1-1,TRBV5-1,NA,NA,TGCGCCAGCAGCTCACAGGTGGCGGTGGCGAACACTGAAGCTTTCTTT,CASSSQVAVANTEAFF
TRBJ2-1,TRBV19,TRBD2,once,TGTGCCAGTAGTATGAGGGGTTTGGGGAGCGGGATCCTCTTC,CASSMRGLGSGILF
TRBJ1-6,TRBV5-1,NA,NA,TGCGCCAGCAGCTCAACCACCGGCTCCTATAATTCACCCCTCCACTTT,CASSSTTGSYNSPLHF
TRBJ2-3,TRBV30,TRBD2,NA,TGTGCCTGGAGTACAACTCCGGGACTAGCGGGAAGAGATACGCAGTATTTT,CAWSTTPGLAGRDTQYF